The 7 T cell receptor beta chains presented below share a single source sample, sequenced in a study of cytomegalovirus exposure and HLA in healthy donors. Clones were sequenced by immunoSEQ multiplex PCR, and TCRdb holds only the in-frame ones, with some missing. The data show almost 200,000 clones, with 81% seen just once and about 1.2% held by the top ten. Sequenced input: PBMCs. Receptors were obtained from a woman aged 25 to 39 in good health and CMV-seronegative.

This clone was found a few times. J is TRBJ2-7 and V is TRBV2; 10 nucleotides agree with TRBD2. Germline-derived CDR1 and CDR2 are SNHLY and FYNNEI. CDR3 size: 15 residues. J was trimmed by 1 base and V by 4 bases; bases with no gene match: 4. The CDR3 coding sequence is TGTGCCAGCAGTGGAGGACTAGCGGTATCCTACGAGCAGTACTTC. Translated: CASSGGLAVSYEQYF.

The chain recombines TRBV7-8 with TRBJ2-7, with D tentatively TRBD2 (5 bases). V was cut by 9 bases and J by 2 bases, with 17 bases left in between. Germline V gives CDR1 SGHVS, CDR2 FQNEAQ. The CDR3 consists of 14 residues. As DNA, the CDR3 is TGTGCCAGTGGCATTCTAGCAGTAGCCTACGAGCAGTACTTC. This codes for CASGILAVAYEQYF.

The rearrangement uses TRBV5-1 and TRBJ1-4, with TRBD1 as a possible D gene (5 bases). CDR3 size: 13 residues. V gave up 1 base and J gave up 8 bases, with 9 bases separating them. Germline CDR1 and CDR2: SGHRS and YFSETQ. CDR3 residues: CASSLRGYEKLFF. CDR3 bases: TGCGCCAGCAGCTTGAGGGGATACGAAAAACTGTTTTTT.

The genes are TRBV9 and TRBJ1-2; TRBD1 is a possible D gene (5 bases). This CDR3 region has 14 residues. Germline CDR1 reads SGDLS; CDR2 reads YYNGEE. Trimming removed 2 bases from V and 4 bases from J, with 12 bases in between. The chain's CDR3 is CASSVSDRGYGYTF. In DNA, the CDR3 is TGTGCCAGCAGCGTTTCTGACAGAGGCTATGGCTACACCTTC.

The V call is TRBV30, the J call TRBJ1-2, with D possibly being TRBD1 (5 bases). V lost 1 base to trimming and J lost 4 bases, with 10 bases between them. CDR3 length equals 13 residues. CDR1 and CDR2 from the germline V gene are GTSNPN and SVGIG (reference sequence). CDR3 sequence reads: CAWSATEFYGYTF. The CDR3 region has the DNA TGTGCCTGGAGTGCGACAGAGTTCTATGGCTACACCTTC.

The gene calls are TRBV19 and TRBJ2-4; the D gene is possibly TRBD2 (7 bases). CDR1 LNHDA and CDR2 SQIVND come from the germline V gene (reference sequence). V was trimmed by 3 bases and J by 1 base, leaving 22 bases between them. The CDR3 sequence is 19 residues long. The CDR3 coding sequence is TGTGCCAGTAGTATTGTTGGCACGGGGGGCAAAGTGGCCAAAAACATTCAGTACTTC. As protein: CASSIVGTGGKVAKNIQYF.

The chain has TRBV5-1 and TRBJ2-1, with TRBD2 as a possible D gene (6 bases). V was cut by 1 base and J by 4 bases, with 12 bases left in between. The CDR3 is 15 residues long. The germline gives CDR1 SGHRS, CDR2 YFSETQ. The CDR3 sequence: CASSLSSGEYNEQFF. The CDR3 DNA sequence: TGCGCCAGCAGCTTGAGCTCGGGAGAATACAATGAGCAGTTCTTC.